A single sample gave rise to the 25 T cell receptor beta chains below, sequenced in a study of T cells in Graves' hyperthyroidism and ophthalmopathy. It was RNA transcripts that yielded the amplified TCR beta CDR3 regions. The HTBI primer set drove a first-round RT-PCR of the TCR CDR3. TCRdb passed the multiplex PCR reads through MiXCR, listing each CDR3 protein once. The sample shows almost 50,000 distinct CDR3 sequences, roughly 50% of them seen only once. Specimen: peripheral blood or thyroid tissue (not recorded which). Receptor source: a man between 18 and 29 years old with Graves' hyperthyroidism.

The V call is TRBV30, the J call TRBJ2-5; TRBD1 or TRBD2 may be the D gene (6 bases each). The germline V and J ends were trimmed by 0 bases and 4 bases, with 15 bases remaining between them. The germline V gene encodes CDR1 GTSNPN and CDR2 SVGIG (reference sequence). The CDR3 has 15 amino acids. As DNA, the CDR3 is TGTGCCTGGAGTGTAAAGGGGGGTAGGCCAGAGACCCAGTACTTC. It encodes CAWSVKGGRPETQYF.

The chain recombines TRBV15 with TRBJ1-5; no firm D call. Germline CDR1 LNHNV, CDR2 YYDKDF (reference sequence). Trimming took off 0 bases at V and 7 bases at J, with 13 bases between the two ends. The CDR3 loop spans 15 amino acids. The CDR3 region has the DNA TGTGCCACCAGCAGAGATATCGGCTTGGGGCAGCCCCAGCATTTT. Its protein product is CATSRDIGLGQPQHF.

The genes are TRBV11-2 and TRBJ1-1; D is possibly TRBD1 (6 bases). The CDR3 is 17 amino acids. CDR1 and CDR2 (germline): SGHAT, FQNNGV. Trimming cost V 2 bases and J 1 base, with 17 bases left between them. The CDR3 nucleotides are TGTGCCAGCAGCTTAAATCCGGGGGCGAGGCGGAACACTGAAGCTTTCTTT. Its protein product is CASSLNPGARRNTEAFF.

V usage is TRBV19 and J usage is TRBJ2-7; TRBD2 agrees at 7 bases. The CDR3 sequence is 14 residues long. CDR1 LNHDA and CDR2 SQIVND come from the germline V gene (reference sequence). The J segment lost 3 bases and the V segment lost 4 bases, leaving 6 bases of the junction unmatched. CDR3 loop: CASSTRDYLYEQYF. The DNA of the CDR3 is TGTGCCAGTAGTACCCGGGACTACCTCTACGAGCAGTACTTC.

In its sample, this clonotype was seen many times. The J gene is TRBJ2-3, the V gene TRBV7-6; 8 bases are a match to TRBD2. Germline CDR1 and CDR2: SGHVS and FNYEAQ. The CDR3 is 16 amino acids. V was pared by 5 bases and J by 5 bases, with 12 bases of the junction left unmatched. The CDR3 DNA reads TGTGCCAGCAGCCTAGGGGCGGGACTAGTAGGAGATACGCAGTATTTT. Its translation is CASSLGAGLVGDTQYF.

The chain links TRBV10-3 to TRBJ1-1; TRBD1 might be the D (6 bases). The CDR3 runs 17 residues. CDR1 is ENHRY, CDR2 SYGVKD, per germline. Trimming cost V 3 bases and J 4 bases, with 21 bases left between them. The CDR3 region is CAISEKVGGAAVTEAFF. As DNA, the CDR3 is TGTGCCATCAGTGAAAAGGTGGGGGGCGCGGCGGTCACTGAAGCTTTCTTT.

The chain joins TRBV10-1 to TRBJ1-5; no clear D. Germline V gene data show CDR1 as WNHNN and CDR2 as SYGVQD (reference sequence). Trimming removed 6 bases from V and 7 bases from J, with 13 bases in between. The CDR3 sequence is 13 residues long. The CDR3 sequence: CASSAGVGQPQHF. As DNA, the CDR3 is TGCGCCAGCAGCGCCGGAGTGGGACAGCCCCAGCATTTT.

This clonotype has ten or more counts. The chain employs TRBV10-3 and TRBJ2-7; TRBD2 aligns across 7 bases. The CDR3 consists of 13 residues. CDR1 is ENHRY and CDR2 is SYGVKD in the germline V gene. V shed 10 bases, J shed 7 bases, and the junction held 13 bases outside the gene matches. CDR3: CATGFGTNFEQYF. CDR3 nucleotides: TGTGCCACTGGGTTCGGGACTAATTTTGAGCAGTACTTC.

This clonotype showed up just a few times. This rearrangement joins TRBV25-1 to TRBJ1-2, with D uncertain. With 4 bases removed from V and 4 bases from J, the gap between germline ends came to 10 bases. CDR1 is MGHDK, CDR2 SYGVNS, per germline. The length of the CDR3 is 13 residues. The CDR3 region is CASSGHFAYGYTF. CDR3 sequence (DNA): TGTGCCAGCAGTGGACACTTCGCCTATGGCTACACCTTC.

This clonotype turned up a few times. The gene calls are TRBV2 and TRBJ1-5, with D perhaps TRBD1 (6 bases). V was pared by 6 bases and J by 1 base, with 10 bases between. The length of the CDR3 is 14 residues. Germline V gives CDR1 SNHLY, CDR2 FYNNEI. CDR3 bases: TGTGCCAGCAGATCACAGGGCAGCAATCAGCCCCAGCATTTT. This codes for CASRSQGSNQPQHF.

This sequence joins TRBV10-3 and TRBJ1-2; D gene ambiguous. Germline CDR1 ENHRY, CDR2 SYGVKD. The V gene lost 4 bases and the J gene lost 0 bases, with 12 bases spanning the gap. The CDR3 sequence is 15 residues long. CDR3 protein: CAISGLSITNYGYTF. CDR3 bases: TGTGCCATCAGTGGGCTGAGCATTACTAACTATGGCTACACCTTC.

The chain recombines TRBV7-2 with TRBJ1-5; D gene ambiguous. Trimming took off 5 bases at V and 0 bases at J, with 11 bases between the two ends. Germline CDR1 SGHTA, CDR2 FQGNSA. The CDR3 totals 15 residues. DNA of the CDR3: TGTGCCAGCAGCGCTGGCGTGAGTAGCAATCAGCCCCAGCATTTT. Amino acid sequence: CASSAGVSSNQPQHF.

With respect to this clonotype: A clone one base away is much larger, so this may be a read error. The chain joins TRBV27 to TRBJ2-5; 9 bases line up with TRBD1. There are 14 residues in the CDR3. Germline values: CDR1 MNHEY, CDR2 SMNVEV (reference sequence). The CDR3 is CTTRKTGGEETQYF. The CDR3 nucleotides read TGTACCACCCGGAAAACAGGGGGCGAAGAGACCCAGTACTTC.

This clonotype was counted at least ten times. At one of its ends the junction is not consistent with the germline gene, which may arise from a read error. This chain uses TRBV7-6 with TRBJ2-3, with D maybe TRBD2 (7 bases). Per germline, CDR1 SGHVS and CDR2 FNYEAQ. The length of the CDR3 is 17 residues. CDR3 coding DNA: TGTGCCAGCAGCTTCTGGGGTCGGGGGGCGCACACAGATACTCAGTATTTT. Protein: CASSFWGRGAHTDTQYF. The full variable domain, rest sourced from reference TRBV7-6 and TRBJ2-3, is GAGVSQSPRYKVTKRGQDVALRCDPISGHVSLYWYRQALGQGPEFLTYFNYEAQQDKSGLPNDRFSAERPEGSISTLTIQRTEQRDSAMYRCASSFWGRGAHTDTQYFGPGTRLTVL.

The chain has TRBV2 and TRBJ2-7, with D tentatively TRBD1 (5 bases). CDR1 SNHLY and CDR2 FYNNEI come from the germline V gene. The CDR3 loop spans 15 amino acids. The germline V and J ends were trimmed by 4 bases and 5 bases, with 18 bases remaining between them. CDR3 DNA: TGTGCCAGCAGTGTCCAAGGGGCAGGAGTCGACGAGCAGTACTTC. Protein product: CASSVQGAGVDEQYF.

This rearrangement joins TRBV20-1 to TRBJ1-1; D not resolved. Germline V gene data show CDR1 as DFQATT and CDR2 as SNEGSKA (reference sequence). V shed 3 bases and J shed 2 bases, with 13 bases lying between them. This CDR3 contains 14 residues. CDR3 sequence: CSASPRTGNTEAFF. Here the CDR3 DNA reads TGCAGTGCTAGCCCTAGGACGGGAAACACTGAAGCTTTCTTT.

By frequency in the sample, this clonotype is medium-sized. This chain joins TRBV20-1 and TRBJ2-5, with 8 positions matching TRBD1. This CDR3 is 15 amino acids long. CDR1 DFQATT and CDR2 SNEGSKA come from the germline V gene (reference sequence). The trim removed 1 base at V and 1 base at J, leaving 5 bases unmatched. CDR3 in amino acids: CSARGQGSFQETQYF. DNA of the CDR3: TGCAGTGCTAGAGGACAGGGGTCTTTCCAAGAGACCCAGTACTTC.

The chain carries TRBV7-2 and TRBJ2-7; D remains unclear. From germline, CDR1 is SGHTA and CDR2 FQGNSA. Trimming cost V 3 bases and J 0 bases, with 6 bases left between them. The CDR3 totals 13 residues. The CDR3 bases are TGTGCCAGCAGCTTTGTCTCCTCCTACGAGCAGTACTTC. Translating it yields CASSFVSSYEQYF.

Ten or more counts support this clonotype. The chain employs TRBV6-6 and TRBJ2-7; TRBD1 aligns across 10 bases. V trimming: 6 bases; J trimming: 4 bases; junction bases outside the gene matches: 3. From germline, CDR1 is MNHNY and CDR2 SVGAGI (reference sequence). This CDR3 has 13 amino acids. In nucleotides, the CDR3 is TGTGCCAGCAGCCGGGACAGGGGATACGAGCAGTACTTC. This translates into CASSRDRGYEQYF.

The chain couples TRBV19 to TRBJ1-1; tentatively, D is TRBD1 (5 bases). The CDR3 extends over 19 amino acids. The germline gives CDR1 LNHDA, CDR2 SQIVND (reference sequence). Between the trimmed V and J ends, which lost 6 bases and 9 bases, there was a span of 35 bases. CDR3 residues: CASSPPSLTNTWIWGQAFF. The CDR3 DNA follows: TGTGCCAGTAGCCCCCCCTCTCTTACGAACACTTGGATATGGGGACAAGCTTTCTTT.

V and J are TRBV29-1 and TRBJ2-7, with TRBD1 as a possible D gene (6 bases). The CDR3 totals 14 residues. With 0 bases removed from V and 4 bases from J, the gap between germline ends came to 13 bases. In germline, CDR1 is SQVTM, CDR2 ANQGSEA. CDR3: CSVEEGQGKYEQYF. CDR3 bases: TGCAGCGTTGAAGAGGGGCAGGGGAAATACGAGCAGTACTTC.

In this sample, this clonotype turned up many times. This chain uses TRBV7-2 with TRBJ2-5; maybe TRBD1 (6 bases). CDR3 length: 10 residues. In germline, CDR1 is SGHTA, CDR2 FQGNSA. Trimming took 5 bases from V and 10 from J, leaving 8 bases between them. The CDR3 DNA follows: TGTGCCAGCAGCGCAGGGGTCCAGTACTTC. Translating it yields CASSAGVQYF.

The V and J genes are TRBV29-1 and TRBJ2-7, with 10 bases matching TRBD1. The CDR3 spans 14 residues. Germline CDR1 SQVTM, CDR2 ANQGSEA. V trimming: 7 bases; J trimming: 3 bases; junction bases outside the gene matches: 9. CDR3 sequence: CSAWGQGPSYEQYF. The CDR3 region has the DNA TGCAGCGCATGGGGACAGGGGCCAAGCTACGAGCAGTACTTC.

The table lists this clonotype with many counts. This rearrangement joins TRBV11-2 to TRBJ2-7, with D possibly matching TRBD2 (7 bases). Deletions cut 5 bases from V and 4 bases from J, with 24 bases between. The CDR3 is 17 amino acids. Germline loops: CDR1 SGHAT, CDR2 FQNNGV. The CDR3 nucleotides read TGTGCCAGCAGCCCCGGGGGGCAGGTCTACAGGAATTACGAGCAGTACTTC. It yields the protein CASSPGGQVYRNYEQYF.

In this sample, this clonotype turned up once. No conserved phenylalanine or tryptophan is present at the end of the CDR3, so a read error is the likely explanation. The rearrangement joins TRBV12-3 or TRBV12-4 to TRBJ1-1, with D possibly matching TRBD1 (5 bases). The CDR3 is 15 residues long. V was shortened by 4 bases and J by 4 bases, with 16 bases between the two germline ends. CDR3 nucleotide sequence: TGTGCCAGCAGTTCAGCCCCGGGACTGCCCACTGAAGCTTTCCTT. It yields the protein CASSSAPGLPTEAFL.